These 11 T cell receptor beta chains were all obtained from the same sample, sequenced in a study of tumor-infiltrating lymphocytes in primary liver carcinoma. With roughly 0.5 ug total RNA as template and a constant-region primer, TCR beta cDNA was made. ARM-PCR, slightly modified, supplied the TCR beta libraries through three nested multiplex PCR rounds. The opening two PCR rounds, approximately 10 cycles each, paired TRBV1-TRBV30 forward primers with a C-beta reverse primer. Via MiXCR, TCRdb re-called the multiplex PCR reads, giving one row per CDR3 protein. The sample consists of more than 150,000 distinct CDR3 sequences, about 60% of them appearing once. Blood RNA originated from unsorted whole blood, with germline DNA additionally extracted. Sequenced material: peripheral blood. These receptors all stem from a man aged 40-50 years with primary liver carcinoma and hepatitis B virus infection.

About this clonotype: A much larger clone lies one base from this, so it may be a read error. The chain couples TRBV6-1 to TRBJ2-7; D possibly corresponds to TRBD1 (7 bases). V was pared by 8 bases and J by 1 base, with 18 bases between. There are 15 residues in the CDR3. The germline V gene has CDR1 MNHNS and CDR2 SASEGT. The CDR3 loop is CASGTPGQRSYEQYF. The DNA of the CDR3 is TGTGCCAGCGGGACTCCGGGACAGAGATCCTACGAGCAGTACTTC.

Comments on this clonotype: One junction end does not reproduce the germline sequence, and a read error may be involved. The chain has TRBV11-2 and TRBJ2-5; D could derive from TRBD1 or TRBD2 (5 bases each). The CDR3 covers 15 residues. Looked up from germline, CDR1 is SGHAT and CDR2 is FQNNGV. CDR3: CVSSPWGRAKETQYF. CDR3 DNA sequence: TGTGTCAGCAGCCCCTGGGGGAGAGCGAAAGAGACCCAGTACTTC. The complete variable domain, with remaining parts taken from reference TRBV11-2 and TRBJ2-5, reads EAGVAQSPRYKIIEKRQSVAFWCNPISGHATLYWYQQILGQGPKLLIQFQNNGVVDDSQLPKDRFSAERLKGVDSTLKIQPAKLEDSAVYLCVSSPWGRAKETQYFGPGTRLLVL.

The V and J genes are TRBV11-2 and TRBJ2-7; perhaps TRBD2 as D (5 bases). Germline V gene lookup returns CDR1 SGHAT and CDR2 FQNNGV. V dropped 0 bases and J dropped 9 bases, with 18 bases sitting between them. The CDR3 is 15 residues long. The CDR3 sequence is CASSLETRDLRGQYF. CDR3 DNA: TGTGCCAGCAGCTTAGAAACGAGGGATCTACGCGGGCAGTACTTC.

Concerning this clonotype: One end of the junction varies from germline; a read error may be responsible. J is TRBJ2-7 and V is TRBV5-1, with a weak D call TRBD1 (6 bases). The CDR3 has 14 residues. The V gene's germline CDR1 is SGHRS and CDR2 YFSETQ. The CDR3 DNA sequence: TGCGCTAGCAGCCTACTACAGGGTACCTACGAGCAGTACTTC. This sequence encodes CASSLLQGTYEQYF.

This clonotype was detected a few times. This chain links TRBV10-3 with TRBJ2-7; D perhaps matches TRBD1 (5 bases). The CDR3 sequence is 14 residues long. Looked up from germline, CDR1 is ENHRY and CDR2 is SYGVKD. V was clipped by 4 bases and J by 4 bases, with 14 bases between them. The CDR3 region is CAISGREAWYEQYF. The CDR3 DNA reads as TGTGCCATCAGTGGCAGGGAAGCCTGGTACGAGCAGTACTTC.

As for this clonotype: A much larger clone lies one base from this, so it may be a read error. CDR3 nucleotide sequence: TGTGCCAGCAGCTTAAGTGGTATCACAGATACGCGGTATTTT. As protein: CASSLSGITDTRYF. The chain carries TRBV11-2 and TRBJ2-3; D gene uncertain. The CDR3 loop spans 14 amino acids. Germline values: CDR1 SGHAT, CDR2 FQNNGV.

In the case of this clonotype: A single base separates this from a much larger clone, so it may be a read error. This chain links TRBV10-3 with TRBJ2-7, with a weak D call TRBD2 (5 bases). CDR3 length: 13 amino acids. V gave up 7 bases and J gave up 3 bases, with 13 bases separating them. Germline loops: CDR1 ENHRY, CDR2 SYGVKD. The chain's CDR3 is CAITWTADYEQYF. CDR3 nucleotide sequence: TGTGCCATCACCTGGACTGCTGACTACGAGCAGTACTTC.

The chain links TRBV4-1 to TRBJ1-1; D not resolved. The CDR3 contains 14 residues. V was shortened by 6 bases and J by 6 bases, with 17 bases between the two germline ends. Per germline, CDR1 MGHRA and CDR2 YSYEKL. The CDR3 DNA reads TGCGCCAGCAGGCAAATGACCCGGGCAGCTGAAGCTTTCTTT. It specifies CASRQMTRAAEAFF.

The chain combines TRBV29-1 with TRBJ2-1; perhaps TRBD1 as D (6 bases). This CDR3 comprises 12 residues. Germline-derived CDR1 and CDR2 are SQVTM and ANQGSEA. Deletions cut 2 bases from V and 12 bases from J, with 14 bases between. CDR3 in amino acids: CSVEKGDEWQFF. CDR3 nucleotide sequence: TGCAGCGTTGAAAAGGGGGACGAGTGGCAGTTCTTC.

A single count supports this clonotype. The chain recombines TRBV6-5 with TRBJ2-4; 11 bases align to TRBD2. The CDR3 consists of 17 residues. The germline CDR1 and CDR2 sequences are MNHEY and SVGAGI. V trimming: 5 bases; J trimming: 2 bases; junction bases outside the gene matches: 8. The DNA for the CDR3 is TGTGCCAGCAGTAGTAGCGGGAGGGCCGGGCCCAAAAACATTCAGTACTTC. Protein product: CASSSSGRAGPKNIQYF.

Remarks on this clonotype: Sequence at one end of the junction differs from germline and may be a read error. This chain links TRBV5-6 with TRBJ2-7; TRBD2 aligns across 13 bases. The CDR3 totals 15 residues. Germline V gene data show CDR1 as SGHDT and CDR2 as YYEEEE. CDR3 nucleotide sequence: TGTGCCAACAGCCCGGGACTAGCGGGAACCTACGAGCAGTACTTC. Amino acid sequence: CANSPGLAGTYEQYF.